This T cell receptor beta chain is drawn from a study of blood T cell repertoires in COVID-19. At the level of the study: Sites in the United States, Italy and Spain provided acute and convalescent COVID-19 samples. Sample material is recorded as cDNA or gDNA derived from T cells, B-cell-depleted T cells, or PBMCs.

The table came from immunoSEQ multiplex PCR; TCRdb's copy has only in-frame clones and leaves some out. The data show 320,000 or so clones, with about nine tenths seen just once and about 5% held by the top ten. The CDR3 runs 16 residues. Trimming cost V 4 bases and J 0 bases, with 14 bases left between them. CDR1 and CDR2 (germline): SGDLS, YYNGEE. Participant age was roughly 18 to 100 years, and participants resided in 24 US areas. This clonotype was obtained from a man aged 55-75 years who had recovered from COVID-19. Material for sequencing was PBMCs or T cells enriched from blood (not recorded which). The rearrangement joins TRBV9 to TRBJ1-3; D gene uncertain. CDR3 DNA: TGTGCCAGCAGCATTTCCCTACAGCTCTCTGGAAACACCATATATTTT. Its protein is CASSISLQLSGNTIYF.